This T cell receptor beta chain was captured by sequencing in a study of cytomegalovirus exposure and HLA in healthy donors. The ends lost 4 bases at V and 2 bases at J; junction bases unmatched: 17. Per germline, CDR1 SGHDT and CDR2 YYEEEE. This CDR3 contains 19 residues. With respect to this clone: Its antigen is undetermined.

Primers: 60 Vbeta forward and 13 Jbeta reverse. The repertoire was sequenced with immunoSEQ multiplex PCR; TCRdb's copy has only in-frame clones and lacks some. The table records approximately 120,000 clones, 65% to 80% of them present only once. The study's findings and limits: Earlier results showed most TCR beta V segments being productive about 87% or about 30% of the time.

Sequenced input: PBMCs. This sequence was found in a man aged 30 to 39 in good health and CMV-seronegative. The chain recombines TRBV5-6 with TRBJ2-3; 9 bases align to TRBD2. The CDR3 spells CASSPPRAGGLLYTDTQYF. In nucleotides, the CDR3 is TGTGCCAGCAGCCCCCCACGAGCGGGAGGCCTACTTTACACAGATACGCAGTATTTT.